A single sample is the source of the 20 T cell receptor beta chains below, sequenced in a study of T cell responses to AZD1222 COVID-19 vaccine. Measured with immunoSEQ multiplex PCR; TCRdb has only the in-frame clones, and not every one. The sample yields 100,000 or so clones, more than 75% seen once. The material sequenced was peripheral blood, taken 28 days after the second AZD1222 dose. The receptors stem from an adult who received the AZD1222 COVID-19 vaccine.

This rearrangement joins TRBV14 to TRBJ2-7, with TRBD1 identical over 12 bases. Losses at the gene ends were 4 bases for V and 4 bases for J; bases not matched to a gene: 8. CDR1 and CDR2 (germline): SGHDN, FVKESK. The length of the CDR3 is 16 residues. CDR3 protein: CASSPPRDRGQYEQYF. The CDR3 DNA sequence: TGTGCCAGCAGCCCCCCCCGGGACAGGGGGCAGTACGAGCAGTACTTC.

The rearrangement links TRBV30 to TRBJ2-7; D assignment may be TRBD1 or TRBD2 (5 bases each). Trimming pared 5 bases from V and 6 bases from J, leaving 17 bases between. CDR1 is GTSNPN, CDR2 SVGIG, per germline (reference sequence). The CDR3 extends over 13 amino acids. The CDR3 DNA is TGTGCCTGGGGGGCCAGGAGGTTGGGCGAGCAGTACTTC. Translation gives CAWGARRLGEQYF. Combining the CDR3 with reference TRBV30 and TRBJ2-7 gives the whole variable domain SQTIHQWPATLVQPVGSPLSLECTVEGTSNPNLYWYRQAAGRGLQLLFYSVGIGQISSEVPQNLSASRPQDRQFILSSKKLLLSDSGFYLCAWGARRLGEQYFGPGTRLTVT.

V and J are TRBV6-5 and TRBJ2-7, with a possible D match to TRBD1 (6 bases). The CDR3 runs to 12 residues. V lost 11 bases to trimming and J lost 2 bases, with 13 bases between them. Germline CDR1 is MNHEY and CDR2 is SVGAGI. The CDR3 here is CASGQGTYEQYF. CDR3 nucleotides: TGTGCCTCGGGCCAGGGGACCTACGAGCAGTACTTC.

The V gene is TRBV5-6, the J gene TRBJ2-3; D not certain. The V and J ends lost 0 bases and 3 bases respectively, with 5 bases between them. This CDR3 has 13 residues. Germline CDR1 is SGHDT and CDR2 is YYEEEE. The CDR3 loop reads CASSLGTTDTQYF. CDR3 DNA sequence: TGTGCCAGCAGCTTGGGAACTACAGATACGCAGTATTTT.

V is TRBV11-3 and J is TRBJ2-2; the match to TRBD1 covers 7 bases. The CDR3 is 14 residues long. V gave up 5 bases and J gave up 2 bases; unmatched junction bases: 2. CDR1 is SGHNT, CDR2 YENEEA, per germline. Here the CDR3 DNA reads TGTGCCAGCAGCAGGGACAGCAACACCGGGGAGCTGTTTTTT. It encodes CASSRDSNTGELFF.

This clone was detected only a few times. The chain combines TRBV18 with TRBJ2-1; D is uncertain. V lost 2 bases and J lost 3, with 14 bases in between. The CDR3 covers 16 residues. Germline V gene data show CDR1 as KGHSH and CDR2 as LQKENI. CDR3 nucleotide sequence: TGTGCCAGCTCACCATCCGCACTTCGCGACTACAATGAGCAGTTCTTC. Its protein product is CASSPSALRDYNEQFF.

The chain joins TRBV28 to TRBJ2-1, with 13 nucleotides matching TRBD2. Germline V gene data show CDR1 as MDHEN and CDR2 as SYDVKM. After removal of 5 bases from V and 7 bases from J, the junction contained 8 bases not matched to a gene. CDR3 length: 16 residues. This CDR3 is CASSPGGLAGVNEQFF. The CDR3 DNA reads as TGTGCCAGCAGTCCCGGCGGACTAGCGGGGGTGAATGAGCAGTTCTTC.

The chain combines TRBV19 with TRBJ2-2; D is uncertain. V was pared by 0 bases and J by 6 bases, with 8 bases between. This CDR3 is 14 amino acids long. In germline, CDR1 is LNHDA, CDR2 SQIVND (reference sequence). The CDR3 here is CASSIEGSPGELFF. CDR3 sequence (DNA): TGTGCCAGTAGTATAGAAGGGTCACCCGGGGAGCTGTTTTTT.

This chain joins TRBV7-3 and TRBJ2-1; D is possibly TRBD2 (5 bases). This CDR3 has 14 residues. Germline V gene sequence: CDR1 SGHTA, CDR2 FQGTGA. Deletions cut 5 bases from V and 9 bases from J, with 17 bases between. The chain's CDR3 is CASSREGAPGEQFF. The CDR3 DNA reads TGTGCCAGCAGCCGTGAGGGAGCGCCAGGTGAGCAGTTCTTC.

In DNA, the CDR3 is TGTGCCAGCTCACCAGCAGGGGATCTGAGCTATGGCTACACCTTC. It yields the protein CASSPAGDLSYGYTF. J is TRBJ1-2 and V is TRBV18, with D possibly being TRBD1 (6 bases). The CDR3 runs 15 residues. Trimming took 2 bases from V and 4 from J, leaving 14 bases between them. CDR1 is KGHSH and CDR2 is LQKENI in the germline V gene. The complete variable domain, with remaining parts taken from reference TRBV18 and TRBJ1-2, reads NAGVMQNPRHLVRRRGQEARLRCSPMKGHSHVYWYRQLPEEGLKFMVYLQKENIIDESGMPKERFSAEFPKEGPSILRIQQVVRGDSAAYFCASSPAGDLSYGYTFGSGTRLTVV.

V usage is TRBV24-1 and J usage is TRBJ2-2; D is uncertain. V was pared by 7 bases and J by 4 bases, with 9 bases between. CDR1 KGHDR and CDR2 SFDVKD come from the germline V gene. The CDR3 sequence is 13 residues long. CDR3 residues: CATRNDGTGELFF. The CDR3 DNA reads as TGTGCCACCAGGAACGATGGCACCGGGGAGCTGTTTTTT.

This clone came up once. The CDR3 loop is CASSLGTDYNEQFF. CDR3 in DNA: TGTGCCAGCAGCTTAGGGACGGACTACAATGAGCAGTTCTTC. V usage is TRBV7-2 and J usage is TRBJ2-1; D call uncertain. Per germline, CDR1 SGHTA and CDR2 FQGNSA. Trimming took 1 base from V and 3 from J, leaving 7 bases between them. The CDR3 extends over 14 amino acids.

The rearrangement uses TRBV5-1 and TRBJ2-1; 8 positions match TRBD1. V lost 2 bases, J lost 11 bases, and 3 bases stayed unmatched. CDR3 size: 12 residues. Germline V gene sequence: CDR1 SGHRS, CDR2 YFSETQ. The CDR3 protein is CASSLGQGKQFF. CDR3 bases: TGCGCCAGCAGCTTAGGACAGGGAAAGCAGTTCTTC.

This clone has just one count. The V and J genes are TRBV5-1 and TRBJ1-1, with 7 bases aligning to TRBD1. Germline V gene lookup returns CDR1 SGHRS and CDR2 YFSETQ. The CDR3 covers 14 residues. With V trimmed by 2 bases and J by 1 base, 2 bases remained unmatched. The CDR3 protein is CASSFGQENTEAFF. CDR3 sequence (DNA): TGCGCCAGCAGCTTTGGACAGGAGAACACTGAAGCTTTCTTT. Complete variable domain (other parts from reference TRBV5-1 and TRBJ1-1): KAGVTQTPRYLIKTRGQQVTLSCSPISGHRSVSWYQQTPGQGLQFLFEYFSETQRNKGNFPGRFSGRQFSNSRSEMNVSTLELGDSALYLCASSFGQENTEAFFGQGTRLTVV.

The chain is built from TRBV28 and TRBJ1-1; D is possibly TRBD1 (5 bases). This CDR3 region has 12 residues. Trimming shortened V by 1 base and J by 11 bases, and 11 bases separated the two germline ends. Germline assignment: CDR1 MDHEN and CDR2 SYDVKM. The DNA of the CDR3 is TGTGCCAGCAGTTTATATCCCCGGGGGGCTTTCTTT. Protein product: CASSLYPRGAFF. The full variable domain, its missing parts supplied by reference TRBV28 and TRBJ1-1, is DVKVTQSSRYLVKRTGEKVFLECVQDMDHENMFWYRQDPGLGLRLIYFSYDVKMKEKGDIPEGYSVSREKKERFSLILESASTNQTSMYLCASSLYPRGAFFGQGTRLTVV.

This clone was seen once. J is TRBJ2-1 and V is TRBV29-1; 8 bases are a match to TRBD2. Germline assignment: CDR1 SQVTM and CDR2 ANQGSEA. The CDR3 totals 13 residues. J was trimmed by 12 bases and V by 7 bases; bases with no gene match: 14. CDR3 in DNA: TGCAGCGCCGAATCCGGGGGGGCGCGTTGGCAGTTCTTC. Encoded protein: CSAESGGARWQFF.

The rearrangement links TRBV2 to TRBJ2-7; 7 nucleotides agree with TRBD1. The CDR3 runs to 13 residues. Germline V CDR1 and CDR2: SNHLY, FYNNEI. The junction had 5 bases not matched to a gene; V was cut back by 7 bases and J by 2 bases. CDR3 amino acids: CASNRDSTYEQYF. CDR3 nucleotide sequence: TGTGCCAGCAATCGGGACAGTACCTACGAGCAGTACTTC.

V gene TRBV6-5 combines with J gene TRBJ2-7, with D possibly matching TRBD2 (6 bases). Germline CDR1 and CDR2: MNHEY and SVGAGI. There are 15 residues in the CDR3. Trimming took 5 bases from V and 5 from J, leaving 19 bases between them. DNA of the CDR3: TGTGCCAGCAGTCTCGAAGGTAGAACTAGCAACGAGCAGTACTTC. Translating it yields CASSLEGRTSNEQYF.

This clone was recorded a few times. This chain links TRBV7-2 with TRBJ2-1, with 7 bases aligning to TRBD2. The length of the CDR3 is 15 residues. Germline CDR1 reads SGHTA; CDR2 reads FQGNSA. The J segment lost 4 bases and the V segment lost 3 bases, leaving 6 bases of the junction unmatched. CDR3 in DNA: TGTGCCAGCAGCTTGGGCGGGGGAACTTACAATGAGCAGTTCTTC. As protein: CASSLGGGTYNEQFF.

The chain carries TRBV6-6 and TRBJ2-1; tentative D call: TRBD1 (6 bases). This CDR3 spans 14 amino acids. Germline V CDR1 and CDR2: MNHNY, SVGAGI (reference sequence). V lost 7 bases and J 6 bases, leaving 16 bases between the germline ends. DNA of the CDR3: TGTGCCAGCACTCTCGCCGGACAGCTCAATGAGCAGTTCTTC. Translation: CASTLAGQLNEQFF.